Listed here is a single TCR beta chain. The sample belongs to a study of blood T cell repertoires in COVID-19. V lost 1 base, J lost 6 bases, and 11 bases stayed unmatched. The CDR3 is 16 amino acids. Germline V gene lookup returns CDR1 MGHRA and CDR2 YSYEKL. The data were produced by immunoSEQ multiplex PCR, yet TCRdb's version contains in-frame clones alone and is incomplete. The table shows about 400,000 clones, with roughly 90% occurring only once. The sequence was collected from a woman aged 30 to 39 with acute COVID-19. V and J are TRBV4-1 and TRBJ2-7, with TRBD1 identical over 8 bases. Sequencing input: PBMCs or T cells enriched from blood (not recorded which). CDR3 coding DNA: TGCGCCAGCAGCCAAGTCCCTCGACAGGGGATGGGCGAGCAGTACTTC. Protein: CASSQVPRQGMGEQYF.